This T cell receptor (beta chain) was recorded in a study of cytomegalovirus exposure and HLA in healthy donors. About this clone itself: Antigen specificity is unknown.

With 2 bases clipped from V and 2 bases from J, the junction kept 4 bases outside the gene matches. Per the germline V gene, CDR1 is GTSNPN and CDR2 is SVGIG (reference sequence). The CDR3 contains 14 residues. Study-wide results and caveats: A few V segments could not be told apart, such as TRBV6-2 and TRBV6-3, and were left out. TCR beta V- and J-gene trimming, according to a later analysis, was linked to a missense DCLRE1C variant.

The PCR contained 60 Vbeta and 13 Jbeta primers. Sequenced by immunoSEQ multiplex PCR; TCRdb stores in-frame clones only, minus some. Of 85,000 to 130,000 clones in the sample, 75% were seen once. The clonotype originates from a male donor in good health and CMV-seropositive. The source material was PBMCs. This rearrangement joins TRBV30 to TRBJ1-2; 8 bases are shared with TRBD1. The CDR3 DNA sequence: TGTGCCTGGAGTCGGGGACAGGCAAACTATGGCTACACCTTC. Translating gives CAWSRGQANYGYTF. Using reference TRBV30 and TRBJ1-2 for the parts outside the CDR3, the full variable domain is SQTIHQWPATLVQPVGSPLSLECTVEGTSNPNLYWYRQAAGRGLQLLFYSVGIGQISSEVPQNLSASRPQDRQFILSSKKLLLSDSGFYLCAWSRGQANYGYTFGSGTRLTVV.